These T cell receptor beta chains were read from a single sample in a study of human T cells and chemical hapten exposure. TCRdb called the RACE reads again in MiXCR, with one record for every CDR3 protein. The sample shows around 380,000 distinct CDR3 sequences, roughly 5% of them seen only once. Sample: whole blood, taken in connection with sensitization to the hapten diphenylcyclopropenone (DPC). These receptors were taken from a woman in her forties or fifties with alopecia areata. Some clones in this sample may be carry-over from other donors' samples. Both conserved end residues are part of each CDR3. Each record gives: CDR3 protein, CDR3 DNA, D gene, J gene, V gene, clone size. A D gene is named only where the DNA matches it firmly. For some rows the clone size is stated as once, few or many, or as a class when expanded; others skip it.

cdr3_aa: CASSYAGGQPQHF
cdr3_nt: TGTGCCAGCAGTTACGCGGGGGGCCAGCCCCAGCATTTT
d_call: -
j_call: TRBJ1-5
v_call: TRBV6-5
clone_size: many

cdr3_aa: CASSPPGTGANEKLFF
cdr3_nt: TGTGCCAGCAGTCCTCCAGGGACAGGGGCAAATGAAAAACTGTTTTTT
d_call: TRBD1
j_call: TRBJ1-4
v_call: TRBV6-6
clone_size: few

cdr3_aa: CATSAGGAHTDTQYF
cdr3_nt: TGTGCCACCAGTGCGGGGGGGGCCCACACAGATACGCAGTATTTT
d_call: TRBD2
j_call: TRBJ2-3
v_call: TRBV24-1
clone_size: many

cdr3_aa: CAWSGRSEAFF
cdr3_nt: TGTGCCTGGAGTGGCAGGTCTGAAGCTTTCTTT
d_call: -
j_call: TRBJ1-1
v_call: TRBV30
clone_size: few

cdr3_aa: CASSVRDWRGYEQYF
cdr3_nt: TGTGCCAGCAGCGTAAGGGACTGGCGAGGATACGAGCAGTACTTC
d_call: -
j_call: TRBJ2-7
v_call: TRBV9
clone_size: many

cdr3_aa: CASNQGARNTEAFF
cdr3_nt: TGTGCCAGCAACCAGGGGGCACGGAACACTGAAGCTTTCTTT
d_call: TRBD1
j_call: TRBJ1-1
v_call: TRBV6-2/TRBV6-3
clone_size: few

cdr3_aa: CSASGGYNSPLHF
cdr3_nt: TGCAGTGCCAGTGGAGGGTACAACTCACCCCTCCACTTT
d_call: -
j_call: TRBJ1-6
v_call: TRBV20-1
clone_size: -

cdr3_aa: CASTPGVSGTGELFF
cdr3_nt: TGTGCCAGCACGCCGGGGGTATCGGGGACCGGGGAGCTGTTTTTT
d_call: -
j_call: TRBJ2-2
v_call: TRBV5-4
clone_size: -

cdr3_aa: CASSYSRDSKYGYTF
cdr3_nt: TGTGCCAGCAGTTATTCCAGGGACAGCAAGTATGGCTACACCTTC
d_call: TRBD1
j_call: TRBJ1-2
v_call: TRBV6-6
clone_size: many

cdr3_aa: CASSFVGQLNSNQPQHF
cdr3_nt: TGTGCCAGCAGCTTTGTGGGACAGCTAAATAGCAATCAGCCCCAGCATTTT
d_call: TRBD1
j_call: TRBJ1-5
v_call: TRBV27
clone_size: many

cdr3_aa: CASSLALPRAEQYF
cdr3_nt: TGTGCCAGCAGTTTAGCTTTGCCCAGGGCGGAGCAGTACTTC
d_call: -
j_call: TRBJ2-7
v_call: TRBV12-3/TRBV12-4
clone_size: many

cdr3_aa: CASAPGLAGARSNTGELFF
cdr3_nt: TGTGCCAGCGCTCCTGGACTAGCGGGGGCCCGAAGCAACACCGGGGAGCTGTTTTTT
d_call: TRBD2
j_call: TRBJ2-2
v_call: TRBV2
clone_size: -

cdr3_aa: CASSWGGGATNEKLFF
cdr3_nt: TGTGCCAGCAGCTGGGGAGGAGGGGCAACTAATGAAAAACTGTTTTTT
d_call: -
j_call: TRBJ1-4
v_call: TRBV7-9
clone_size: -

cdr3_aa: CASSTGQVNTEAFF
cdr3_nt: TGTGCCAGCAGCACGGGACAGGTGAACACTGAAGCTTTCTTT
d_call: TRBD1
j_call: TRBJ1-1
v_call: TRBV11-3
clone_size: many

cdr3_aa: CAWTWGGHDTMSQFF
cdr3_nt: TGTGCCTGGACCTGGGGGGGGCACGATACAATGAGCCAGTTCTTC
d_call: -
j_call: TRBJ2-1
v_call: TRBV30
clone_size: few

cdr3_aa: CASGHNTGPNQPQHF
cdr3_nt: TGTGCTAGTGGCCATAATACAGGTCCCAATCAGCCCCAGCATTTT
d_call: -
j_call: TRBJ1-5
v_call: TRBV12-5
clone_size: many

cdr3_aa: CASNLAGGRETQYF
cdr3_nt: TGTGCCAGCAATCTAGCGGGGGGGCGAGAGACCCAGTACTTC
d_call: TRBD2
j_call: TRBJ2-5
v_call: TRBV12-3/TRBV12-4
clone_size: many

cdr3_aa: CASSFSGQNANYGYTF
cdr3_nt: TGTGCCAGCAGCTTCTCTGGACAGAATGCTAACTATGGCTACACCTTC
d_call: -
j_call: TRBJ1-2
v_call: TRBV7-9
clone_size: -

cdr3_aa: CASSEKARARNQPQHF
cdr3_nt: TGTGCCAGCAGTGAAAAAGCGAGGGCGCGGAATCAGCCCCAGCATTTT
d_call: -
j_call: TRBJ1-5
v_call: TRBV6-1
clone_size: -

cdr3_aa: CASSLVVPYEQYF
cdr3_nt: TGTGCCAGCAGTTTAGTAGTTCCCTACGAGCAGTACTTC
d_call: -
j_call: TRBJ2-7
v_call: TRBV28
clone_size: few

cdr3_aa: CSALGQVSTEAFF
cdr3_nt: TGCAGCGCACTAGGACAGGTGTCCACTGAAGCTTTCTTT
d_call: TRBD1
j_call: TRBJ1-1
v_call: TRBV29-1
clone_size: many

cdr3_aa: CASSPSGNIQYF
cdr3_nt: TGTGCCAGCAGCCCCAGCGGTAACATTCAGTACTTC
d_call: -
j_call: TRBJ2-4
v_call: TRBV14
clone_size: many

cdr3_aa: CASRSGLNEKLFF
cdr3_nt: TGTGCCAGCAGATCCGGCCTTAATGAAAAACTGTTTTTT
d_call: -
j_call: TRBJ1-4
v_call: TRBV6-1
clone_size: many

cdr3_aa: CAISESRTGLYEQYF
cdr3_nt: TGTGCCATCAGTGAGTCGAGGACAGGGTTATACGAGCAGTACTTC
d_call: TRBD1
j_call: TRBJ2-7
v_call: TRBV10-3
clone_size: few

cdr3_aa: CASSEAGQTTLGNTIYF
cdr3_nt: TGTGCCAGCAGTGAAGCGGGACAGACGACTCTCGGAAACACCATATATTTT
d_call: TRBD1
j_call: TRBJ1-3
v_call: TRBV6-1
clone_size: -

cdr3_aa: CSVEDGTEAFF
cdr3_nt: TGCAGCGTTGAAGACGGGACTGAAGCTTTCTTT
d_call: -
j_call: TRBJ1-1
v_call: TRBV29-1
clone_size: many

cdr3_aa: CASSPPGLAAYNEQFF
cdr3_nt: TGTGCCAGCAGTCCCCCTGGACTAGCGGCCTACAATGAGCAGTTCTTC
d_call: TRBD2
j_call: TRBJ2-1
v_call: TRBV12-3/TRBV12-4
clone_size: many